This record concerns one TCR beta chain sequence. Its antigen is still unknown. The protocol was immunoSEQ multiplex PCR, while the TCRdb copy is restricted to in-frame clones and leaves out a portion. The sample contains about 30,000 clones, roughly 70% of which appear only once. The sample originates from a study of STAT5B mutations in CD4+ large granular lymphocyte leukemia. Study-level results: 8/27 top patient clones versus 2/35 control clones were TRBV06-family. Patient CD4-sorted repertoires stayed more clonal than healthy ones after leukemic-clone removal.

In germline, CDR1 is SGHDN, CDR2 FVKESK. The V end lost 1 base, the J end lost 3 bases, and 13 bases lay between the germline ends. The CDR3 loop spans 15 amino acids. V is TRBV14 and J is TRBJ2-7, with D possibly being TRBD2 (5 bases). The sequencing sample was made of CD4+ T cells from blood buffy coats. The receptor was derived from a human donor in good health. CDR3 sequence (DNA): TGTGCCAGCAGCCAAGTAGGAGGAGACGGCTACGAGCAGTACTTC. It is translated as CASSQVGGDGYEQYF.